This TCR beta chain came from a study of T cell responses to AZD1222 COVID-19 vaccine. Study outcomes and limitations: Regions left unmutated in variants are reportedly the target of nearly half of spike-specific TCRs. Compared with day 0, the breadth and depth of the Spike-specific TCR repertoire rose significantly after two doses of AZD1222.

Produced via immunoSEQ multiplex PCR; TCRdb's table is partial and in-frame only. The table lists over 85,000 clones, 81% of them singletons. The V end was cut by 0 bases, the J end by 2 bases, with 8 bases between. This CDR3 is 15 amino acids long. CDR1 and CDR2 from the germline V gene are MNHEY and SVGAGI. This clone was observed a single time. Its antigen is unidentified. The material was peripheral blood, obtained on day 0 of AZD1222 vaccination. The clonotype was recovered from an adult in good health. This sequence joins TRBV6-5 and TRBJ1-5; the D is unclear. As DNA, the CDR3 is TGTGCCAGCAGTTACTCCAGGCCGGGCAATCAGCCCCAGCATTTT. This gives the protein CASSYSRPGNQPQHF.